Below, 24 T cell receptor beta chains from the same sample are listed, as sequenced in a study of shared clonotypes between healthy human individuals. Profiled with immunoSEQ multiplex PCR; TCRdb holds only in-frame clones, not every one. This sample has 2,500,000 or so clones; 85% to 95% occur once, and the top ten carry more than 0.35%. Sample: naive CD4+ T cells from PBMCs. Described subset: CD45RA+ positively selected. The source of these receptors is a man aged 18 to 29 in good health. Some clones in this sample may be carry-over from other donors' samples.

V gene TRBV2 combines with J gene TRBJ1-4; TRBD1 agrees at 7 bases. V dropped 4 bases and J dropped 8; count of bases not matched to a gene: 7. The V gene's germline CDR1 is SNHLY and CDR2 FYNNEI. CDR3 length equals 14 residues. The CDR3 DNA sequence: TGTGCCAGCAGTGTATTCGGACAGGCCGAAAAACTGTTTTTT. It codes for CASSVFGQAEKLFF.

The V and J genes are TRBV11-2 and TRBJ2-7; D uncertain. This CDR3 is 11 amino acids long. The V end lost 6 bases, the J end lost 7 bases, and 10 bases lay between the germline ends. Germline CDR1 is SGHAT and CDR2 is FQNNGV. The CDR3 sequence: CASSVMGEQYF. As DNA, the CDR3 is TGTGCCAGCAGTGTAATGGGGGAGCAGTACTTC. The whole variable domain, remainder taken from reference TRBV11-2 and TRBJ2-7, is EAGVAQSPRYKIIEKRQSVAFWCNPISGHATLYWYQQILGQGPKLLIQFQNNGVVDDSQLPKDRFSAERLKGVDSTLKIQPAKLEDSAVYLCASSVMGEQYFGPGTRLTVT.

Turning to this clone: The same CDR3 is also encoded by other DNA sequences in this sample. This chain uses TRBV7-9 with TRBJ2-3; perhaps TRBD2 as D (5 bases). Germline CDR1 reads SEHNR; CDR2 reads FQNEAQ (reference sequence). The CDR3 totals 14 residues. The V end was cut by 5 bases, the J end by 3 bases, with 12 bases between. The CDR3 DNA is TGTGCCAGCAGCCTGAGCGGTGGGACAGATACGCAGTATTTT. Amino acids: CASSLSGGTDTQYF.

The chain uses TRBV7-2 and TRBJ1-2; D is undetermined. CDR3 size: 14 residues. The V gene's germline CDR1 is SGHTA and CDR2 FQGNSA. V lost 1 base to trimming and J lost 7 bases, with 13 bases between them. This CDR3 reads CASSLGSLGGGYTF. CDR3 DNA sequence: TGTGCCAGCAGCTTAGGGTCGTTGGGTGGTGGCTACACCTTC. The variable domain in full, with the rest retrieved from reference TRBV7-2 and TRBJ1-2, is GAGVSQSPSNKVTEKGKDVELRCDPISGHTALYWYRQSLGQGLEFLIYFQGNSAPDKSGLPSDRFSAERTGGSVSTLTIQRTQQEDSAVYLCASSLGSLGGGYTFGSGTRLTVV.

In regard to this clone: The sample holds other DNA sequences that translate to the same CDR3. The chain recombines TRBV5-1 with TRBJ2-5; the D is unclear. The V and J ends lost 4 bases and 4 bases respectively, with 8 bases between them. The CDR3 covers 12 residues. Per germline, CDR1 SGHRS and CDR2 YFSETQ. The CDR3 reads CASSASGETQYF. The CDR3 DNA reads as TGCGCCAGCAGCGCCTCGGGAGAGACCCAGTACTTC.

The V and J genes are TRBV28 and TRBJ2-1; D ambiguous. Trimming took 6 bases from V and 2 from J, leaving 17 bases between them. The CDR3 is 16 residues long. Per germline, CDR1 MDHEN and CDR2 SYDVKM. Here the CDR3 DNA reads TGTGCCAGCAGCCCCTCGGGTGTCGGCACCTACAATGAGCAGTTCTTC. This translates into CASSPSGVGTYNEQFF.

The chain is built from TRBV19 and TRBJ2-2; 14 nucleotides line up with TRBD2. Germline CDR1 reads LNHDA; CDR2 reads SQIVND (reference sequence). V was pared by 5 bases and J by 5 bases, with 7 bases of the junction left unmatched. This CDR3 region has 17 residues. The CDR3 loop is CASSSPGLAGATGELFF. The CDR3 DNA follows: TGTGCCAGTAGTTCCCCGGGACTAGCGGGAGCAACCGGGGAGCTGTTTTTT.

This rearrangement joins TRBV5-3 to TRBJ2-7; 7 bases agree with TRBD2. TRBV5-3 counts as an open reading frame of uncertain function. V lost 4 bases to trimming and J lost 2 bases; unmatched junction nucleotides: 9. The CDR3 is 15 amino acids. CDR3 nucleotide sequence: TGTGCCAGAAGCACCCGGGTTGGACTAGCCTACGAGCAGTACTTC. This translates into CARSTRVGLAYEQYF.

This sequence joins TRBV30 and TRBJ2-7; D is possibly TRBD1 (5 bases). With 5 bases removed from V and 2 bases from J, the gap between germline ends came to 16 bases. The CDR3 is made up of 14 amino acids. Germline loops: CDR1 GTSNPN, CDR2 SVGIG (reference sequence). The CDR3 DNA follows: TGTGCCTGGGGAGCAACGACAGTGGCCTACGAGCAGTACTTC. It codes for CAWGATTVAYEQYF.

V and J are TRBV7-2 and TRBJ1-2, with a possible D match to TRBD1 (5 bases). CDR1 and CDR2 from the germline V gene are SGHTA and FQGNSA. Trimming took off 1 base at V and 5 bases at J, with 14 bases between the two ends. The CDR3 has 15 residues. In DNA, the CDR3 is TGTGCCAGCAGCTTAGGTGGGGGGACCCCATATGGCTACACCTTC. This gives the protein CASSLGGGTPYGYTF.

The chain links TRBV7-8 to TRBJ2-7, with D perhaps given as TRBD1 or TRBD2 (5 bases each). V lost 0 bases and J lost 0, with 12 bases in between. Per the germline V gene, CDR1 is SGHVS and CDR2 is FQNEAQ. There are 16 residues in the CDR3. In nucleotides, the CDR3 is TGTGCCAGCAGCTTAGCGTGGGGGAAGAGCTCCTACGAGCAGTACTTC. Protein: CASSLAWGKSSYEQYF.

The J gene is TRBJ2-2, the V gene TRBV2; 11 bases are a match to TRBD2. Unmatched junction bases numbered 4, after V lost 2 bases and J lost 5 bases. The germline V gene encodes CDR1 SNHLY and CDR2 FYNNEI. The CDR3 totals 16 residues. The CDR3 nucleotides are TGTGCCAGCAGTGAATGGGTAGCGGGGGGGACCGGGGAGCTGTTTTTT. Its protein is CASSEWVAGGTGELFF.

The chain combines TRBV28 with TRBJ2-2, with D unclear. The germline V and J ends were trimmed by 3 bases and 8 bases, with 10 bases remaining between them. Germline V gene lookup returns CDR1 MDHEN and CDR2 SYDVKM. CDR3 length: 13 residues. CDR3 bases: TGTGCCAGCAGTTTGTACGGAAGGGGGGAGCTGTTTTTT. Its translation: CASSLYGRGELFF.

This clone has just one count. J is TRBJ1-2 and V is TRBV30; tentatively, D is TRBD1 (6 bases). CDR3 size: 14 residues. V was pared by 3 bases and J by 1 base, with 12 bases between. Germline V gene data show CDR1 as GTSNPN and CDR2 as SVGIG (reference sequence). The CDR3 nucleotides are TGTGCCTGGAGCGAGACAGGCCTTAACTATGGCTACACCTTC. Protein: CAWSETGLNYGYTF.

This rearrangement joins TRBV25-1 to TRBJ1-1; 10 bases are shared with TRBD1. CDR3 length: 15 amino acids. Germline lookup yields CDR1 MGHDK and CDR2 SYGVNS. V trimming: 5 bases; J trimming: 3 bases; junction bases outside the gene matches: 6. The CDR3 DNA sequence: TGTGCCAGCAGTCCTCCGGACAGGGGGGACACTGAAGCTTTCTTT. It specifies CASSPPDRGDTEAFF.

J is TRBJ2-7 and V is TRBV28; D may be TRBD1 (5 bases). The germline CDR1 and CDR2 sequences are MDHEN and SYDVKM. The CDR3 length is 15 residues. The V and J ends lost 7 bases and 2 bases respectively, with 18 bases between them. CDR3 sequence reads: CASNPQKGFPYEQYF. The DNA for the CDR3 is TGTGCCAGCAACCCTCAGAAGGGGTTCCCCTACGAGCAGTACTTC. Combining the CDR3 with reference TRBV28 and TRBJ2-7 gives the whole variable domain DVKVTQSSRYLVKRTGEKVFLECVQDMDHENMFWYRQDPGLGLRLIYFSYDVKMKEKGDIPEGYSVSREKKERFSLILESASTNQTSMYLCASNPQKGFPYEQYFGPGTRLTVT.

The V gene is TRBV9, the J gene TRBJ2-3, with 12 bases matching TRBD2. This CDR3 is built from 19 residues. With V trimmed by 5 bases and J by 1 base, 14 bases remained unmatched. Per the germline V gene, CDR1 is SGDLS and CDR2 is YYNGEE. The CDR3 loop reads CASSDTGTSGYGGTDTQYF. The CDR3 DNA reads TGTGCCAGCAGTGACACCGGGACTAGCGGGTACGGCGGCACAGATACGCAGTATTTT.

This clone appeared a few times. V is TRBV2 and J is TRBJ1-5, with D possibly matching TRBD1 (5 bases). This CDR3 is 14 amino acids long. Germline V gene lookup returns CDR1 SNHLY and CDR2 FYNNEI. Trimming cost V 1 base and J 4 bases, with 8 bases left between them. DNA for the CDR3: TGTGCCAGCAGTGAAGGACAGTGGAATCAGCCCCAGCATTTT. As protein: CASSEGQWNQPQHF.

The J gene is TRBJ1-5, the V gene TRBV30; TRBD1 might be the D (5 bases). The V gene lost 0 bases and the J gene lost 6 bases, with 15 bases spanning the gap. Germline CDR1 is GTSNPN and CDR2 is SVGIG (reference sequence). The CDR3 extends over 15 amino acids. The CDR3 DNA reads as TGTGCCTGGAGTGTCGGGGGTCGCCTAGGTCAGCCCCAGCATTTT. It encodes CAWSVGGRLGQPQHF.

V gene TRBV7-9 combines with J gene TRBJ2-1, with D maybe TRBD2 (6 bases). The CDR3 spans 17 residues. Trimming removed 2 bases at V and 7 bases at J, with 21 bases between. Germline CDR1 is SEHNR and CDR2 is FQNEAQ (reference sequence). Written as DNA, the CDR3 is TGTGCCAGCAGCTTATCCCGGAGGAGGGAGAAAAAAAATGAGCAGTTCTTC. Translation: CASSLSRRREKKNEQFF.

V usage is TRBV10-3 and J usage is TRBJ1-3, with TRBD1 as a possible D gene (5 bases). CDR3 size: 13 residues. The germline gives CDR1 ENHRY, CDR2 SYGVKD. V was pared by 6 bases and J by 4 bases, with 10 bases between. In DNA form, the CDR3 reads TGTGCCATCAGCGGGGCCCTCGGAAACACCATATATTTT. Amino acid sequence: CAISGALGNTIYF.

The rearrangement joins TRBV19 to TRBJ1-4, with D possibly TRBD1 on 5 matching bases. Germline CDR1 reads LNHDA; CDR2 reads SQIVND (reference sequence). This CDR3 contains 14 residues. V dropped 4 bases and J dropped 2 bases, with 8 bases sitting between them. CDR3 nucleotide sequence: TGTGCCAGTAGTAGCTGGGGGACTAATGAAAAACTGTTTTTT. Translating gives CASSSWGTNEKLFF.

The gene calls are TRBV4-3 and TRBJ1-4; D is perhaps TRBD1 (5 bases). V lost 5 bases and J lost 8, with 12 bases in between. This CDR3 has 13 residues. CDR1 is LGHNA and CDR2 is YSLEER in the germline V gene. CDR3 DNA: TGCGCCAGCAGCAGGCAGGGAGGCGAAAAACTGTTTTTT. Its translation is CASSRQGGEKLFF.

The genes are TRBV7-3 and TRBJ2-1; TRBD1 is a possible D gene (6 bases). Trimming shortened V by 5 bases and J by 7 bases, and 24 bases separated the two germline ends. Germline V gives CDR1 SGHTA, CDR2 FQGTGA. The CDR3 has 17 residues. The CDR3 sequence is CASSLISGTSSGNEQFF. As DNA, the CDR3 is TGTGCCAGCAGCCTAATTTCCGGGACATCCTCGGGAAATGAGCAGTTCTTC.